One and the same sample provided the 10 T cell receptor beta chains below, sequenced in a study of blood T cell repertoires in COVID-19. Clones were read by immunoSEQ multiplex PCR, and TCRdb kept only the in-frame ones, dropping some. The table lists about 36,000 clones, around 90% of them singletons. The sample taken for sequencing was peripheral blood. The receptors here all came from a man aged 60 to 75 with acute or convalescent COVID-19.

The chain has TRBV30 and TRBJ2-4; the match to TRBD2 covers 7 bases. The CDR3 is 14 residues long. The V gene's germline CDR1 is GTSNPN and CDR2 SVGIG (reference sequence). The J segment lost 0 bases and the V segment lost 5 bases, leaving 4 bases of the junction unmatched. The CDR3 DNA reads TGTGCCTGGGCAGCGGGACTAGCCAAAAACATTCAGTACTTC. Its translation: CAWAAGLAKNIQYF. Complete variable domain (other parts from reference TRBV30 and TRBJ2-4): SQTIHQWPATLVQPVGSPLSLECTVEGTSNPNLYWYRQAAGRGLQLLFYSVGIGQISSEVPQNLSASRPQDRQFILSSKKLLLSDSGFYLCAWAAGLAKNIQYFGAGTRLSVL.

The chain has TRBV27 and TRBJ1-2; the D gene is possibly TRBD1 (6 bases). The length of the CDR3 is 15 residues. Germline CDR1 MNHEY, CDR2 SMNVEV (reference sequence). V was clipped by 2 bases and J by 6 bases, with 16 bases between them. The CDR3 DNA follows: TGTGCCAGCAGTTTAAGTAGAGGGGGGGCGAATGGCTACACCTTC. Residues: CASSLSRGGANGYTF.

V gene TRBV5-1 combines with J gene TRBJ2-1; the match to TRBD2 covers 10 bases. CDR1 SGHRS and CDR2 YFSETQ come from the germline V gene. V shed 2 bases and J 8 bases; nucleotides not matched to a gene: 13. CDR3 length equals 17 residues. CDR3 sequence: CASSFGLAGVVADEQFF. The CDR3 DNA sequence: TGCGCCAGCAGCTTCGGGCTAGCGGGAGTCGTGGCGGATGAGCAGTTCTTC.

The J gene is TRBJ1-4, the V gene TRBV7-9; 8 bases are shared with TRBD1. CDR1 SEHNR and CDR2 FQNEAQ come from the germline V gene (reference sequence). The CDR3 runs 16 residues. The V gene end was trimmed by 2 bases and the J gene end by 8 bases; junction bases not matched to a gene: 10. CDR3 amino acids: CASSLSSAGGAEKLFF. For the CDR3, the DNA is TGTGCCAGCAGCTTATCCTCGGCAGGGGGCGCGGAAAAACTGTTTTTT.

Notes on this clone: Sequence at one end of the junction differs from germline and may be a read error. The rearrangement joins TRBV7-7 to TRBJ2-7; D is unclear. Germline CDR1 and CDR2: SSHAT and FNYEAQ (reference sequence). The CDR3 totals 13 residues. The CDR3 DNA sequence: TGTGCTAGCAGCTTCGGCGGTACCTACGAGCAGTACTTC. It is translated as CASSFGGTYEQYF.

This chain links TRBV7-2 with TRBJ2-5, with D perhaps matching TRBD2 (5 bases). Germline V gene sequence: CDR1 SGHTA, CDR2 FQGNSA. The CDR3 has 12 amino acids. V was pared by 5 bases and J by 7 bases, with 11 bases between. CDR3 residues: CASSTLRGTQYF. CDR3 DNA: TGTGCCAGCAGCACCCTTCGGGGGACCCAGTACTTC.

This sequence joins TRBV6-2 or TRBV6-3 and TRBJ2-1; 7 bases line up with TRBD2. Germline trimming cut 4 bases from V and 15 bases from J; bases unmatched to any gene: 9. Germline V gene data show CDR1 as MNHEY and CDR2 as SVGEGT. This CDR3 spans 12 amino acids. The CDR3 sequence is CASSSIRTSWFF. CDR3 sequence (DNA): TGTGCCAGCAGTTCGATCAGGACTAGTTGGTTCTTC.

CDR3 in amino acids: CASSPRGISKETQYF. Written as DNA, the CDR3 is TGTGCCAGCTCACCACGAGGAATATCCAAAGAGACCCAGTACTTC. The chain joins TRBV18 to TRBJ2-5; no clear D. V lost 1 base and J lost 3, with 12 bases in between. The CDR3 runs 15 residues. Looked up from germline, CDR1 is KGHSH and CDR2 is LQKENI. Variable domain in full (rest from reference TRBV18 and TRBJ2-5): NAGVMQNPRHLVRRRGQEARLRCSPMKGHSHVYWYRQLPEEGLKFMVYLQKENIIDESGMPKERFSAEFPKEGPSILRIQQVVRGDSAAYFCASSPRGISKETQYFGPGTRLLVL.

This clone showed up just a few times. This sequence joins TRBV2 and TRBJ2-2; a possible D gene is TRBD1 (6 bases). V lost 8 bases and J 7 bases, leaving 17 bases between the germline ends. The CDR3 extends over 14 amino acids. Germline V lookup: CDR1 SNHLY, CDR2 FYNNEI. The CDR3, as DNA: TGTGCCAGCGGGGGTCAGGGGTGGCACGGGGAGCTGTTTTTT. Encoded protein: CASGGQGWHGELFF.

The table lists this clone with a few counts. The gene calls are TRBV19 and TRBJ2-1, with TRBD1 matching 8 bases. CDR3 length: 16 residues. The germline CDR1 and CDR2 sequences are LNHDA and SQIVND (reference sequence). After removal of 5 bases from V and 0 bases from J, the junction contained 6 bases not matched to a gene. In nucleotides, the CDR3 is TGTGCCAGTAGTCCTCGGACAGGGAGCTCCTACAATGAGCAGTTCTTC. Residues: CASSPRTGSSYNEQFF.